One sample yielded the 8 T cell receptor beta chains listed below, sequenced in a study of cytomegalovirus exposure and HLA in healthy donors. Primers for the PCR totalled 60 Vbeta and 13 Jbeta. Data came from immunoSEQ multiplex PCR; TCRdb stores just in-frame clones and leaves some out. The profile shows over 150,000 clones, roughly 80% of them singletons. Sequences were obtained from PBMCs. These receptors were collected from a man aged 35 to 55 in good health and CMV-seronegative.

The chain uses TRBV29-1 and TRBJ1-2; 7 bases agree with TRBD1. The germline V gene has CDR1 SQVTM and CDR2 ANQGSEA. The CDR3 has 13 amino acids. V shed 3 bases, J shed 1 base, and the junction held 2 bases outside the gene matches. CDR3 sequence reads: CSVEGTDNYGYTF. The CDR3 nucleotides read TGCAGCGTTGAGGGGACAGATAACTATGGCTACACCTTC. The full variable domain, completed using reference TRBV29-1 and TRBJ1-2, is SAVISQKPSRDICQRGTSLTIQCQVDSQVTMMFWYRQQPGQSLTLIATANQGSEATYESGFVIDKFPISRPNLTFSTLTVSNMSPEDSSIYLCSVEGTDNYGYTFGSGTRLTVV.

The J gene is TRBJ2-1, the V gene TRBV2; TRBD2 matches at 9 bases. CDR1 and CDR2 (germline): SNHLY, FYNNEI. With 8 bases clipped from V and 7 bases from J, the junction kept 0 bases outside the gene matches. The CDR3 runs 11 residues. The CDR3 spells CASGLANEQFF. The DNA of the CDR3 is TGTGCCAGCGGACTAGCGAATGAGCAGTTCTTC. The full variable domain, rest sourced from reference TRBV2 and TRBJ2-1, is EPEVTQTPSHQVTQMGQEVILRCVPISNHLYFYWYRQILGQKVEFLVSFYNNEISEKSEIFDDQFSVERPDGSNFTLKIRSTKLEDSAMYFCASGLANEQFFGPGTRLTVL.

In DNA, the CDR3 is TGTGCCAGCAGTCCGGGACAGGTAAACATTCAGTACTTC. This encodes CASSPGQVNIQYF. This chain connects TRBV2 to TRBJ2-4; 8 bases line up with TRBD1. V was pared by 5 bases and J by 6 bases, with 3 bases of the junction left unmatched. Per germline, CDR1 SNHLY and CDR2 FYNNEI. The CDR3 consists of 13 residues.

This clone is termed medium-sized. This chain links TRBV2 with TRBJ1-1, with D uncertain. Looked up from germline, CDR1 is SNHLY and CDR2 is FYNNEI. This CDR3 region has 13 residues. Trimming stripped 2 bases from V and 6 bases from J, with 10 bases between. CDR3: CASSEHSTAEAFF. DNA for the CDR3: TGTGCCAGCAGTGAACACAGTACCGCTGAAGCTTTCTTT.

This clone was recorded a few times. V is TRBV6-4 and J is TRBJ2-1; 9 positions match TRBD1. V gave up 4 bases and J gave up 2 bases; unmatched junction bases: 3. This CDR3 is 15 amino acids long. In germline, CDR1 is MRHNA, CDR2 SNTAGT. CDR3 in amino acids: CASSAGTGTYNEQFF. For the CDR3, the DNA is TGTGCCAGCAGTGCTGGGACAGGGACCTACAATGAGCAGTTCTTC.

This clone was recorded a few times. The rearrangement uses TRBV5-1 and TRBJ1-2, with TRBD1 matching over 9 bases. This CDR3 has 13 amino acids. In germline, CDR1 is SGHRS, CDR2 YFSETQ. V shed 3 bases, J shed 3 bases, and the junction held 0 bases outside the gene matches. CDR3 in amino acids: CASSWDRDYGYTF. For the CDR3, the DNA is TGCGCCAGCAGCTGGGACAGGGACTATGGCTACACCTTC.

The V call is TRBV30, the J call TRBJ2-3; possible D gene TRBD1, 6 bases. Trimming removed 2 bases from V and 8 bases from J, with 14 bases in between. There are 13 residues in the CDR3. The germline CDR1 and CDR2 sequences are GTSNPN and SVGIG (reference sequence). CDR3 in amino acids: CAWSSQGHSTQYF. For the CDR3, the DNA is TGTGCCTGGAGTAGCCAGGGGCACAGTACGCAGTATTTT.

For the CDR3, the DNA is TGTGCCAGCAGTTACAGTCCCGGGACAGATACGCAGTATTTT. Translating gives CASSYSPGTDTQYF. The J gene is TRBJ2-3, the V gene TRBV6-5; no firm D call. This CDR3 has 14 amino acids. The germline gives CDR1 MNHEY, CDR2 SVGAGI. V lost 2 bases and J lost 3, with 9 bases in between.